One sample yielded the 27 T cell receptor beta chains listed below, sequenced in a study of cytomegalovirus exposure and HLA in healthy donors. With 60 Vbeta and 13 Jbeta primers, the PCR was carried out. Measured with immunoSEQ multiplex PCR; TCRdb has only the in-frame clones, and not every one. Among about 96,000 clones, roughly 79% were seen once, and the ten largest hold approximately 14%. What was sequenced was PBMCs. The origin of the receptors is a woman in her 70s in good health and CMV-seropositive.

Note on this clone: Compared with germline, one end of the junction differs, possibly owing to a read error. V usage is TRBV7-9 and J usage is TRBJ2-7, with D possibly being TRBD1 (6 bases). The CDR3 consists of 19 residues. Germline V gives CDR1 SEHNR, CDR2 FQNEAQ (reference sequence). This CDR3 reads CSSSFMRFRGSLVGYEQYF. The CDR3 DNA reads as TGTTCCAGCAGCTTTATGAGGTTCAGGGGAAGTTTAGTTGGCTACGAGCAGTACTTC.

The chain recombines TRBV29-1 with TRBJ2-1, with 12 bases that match TRBD2. This CDR3 region has 13 residues. Germline-derived CDR1 and CDR2 are SQVTM and ANQGSEA. The J segment lost 7 bases and the V segment lost 7 bases, leaving 5 bases of the junction unmatched. The CDR3 coding sequence is TGCAGCGACTCTAGCGGGAGGGTTAATGAGCAGTTCTTC. Its translation is CSDSSGRVNEQFF.

CDR3 in DNA: TGTGCCAGCAACTCCCGACAGGGGGCCTACGAGCAGTACTTC. It encodes CASNSRQGAYEQYF. The chain links TRBV6-4 to TRBJ2-7; TRBD1 agrees at 9 bases. The CDR3 spans 14 residues. The ends lost 7 bases at V and 2 bases at J; junction bases unmatched: 6. Per the germline V gene, CDR1 is MRHNA and CDR2 is SNTAGT.

The chain joins TRBV11-3 to TRBJ2-7; TRBD2 is a possible D gene (5 bases). Germline CDR1 and CDR2: SGHNT and YENEEA. The V gene lost 5 bases and the J gene lost 5 bases, with 10 bases spanning the gap. This CDR3 has 12 residues. Written as DNA, the CDR3 is TGTGCCAGCAGCGTTGGAGGCGACGAGCAGTACTTC. This codes for CASSVGGDEQYF. Drawing the rest from reference TRBV11-3 and TRBJ2-7, the complete variable domain is EAGVVQSPRYKIIEKKQPVAFWCNPISGHNTLYWYLQNLGQGPELLIRYENEEAVDDSQLPKDRFSAERLKGVDSTLKIQPAELGDSAVYLCASSVGGDEQYFGPGTRLTVT.

This clone was picked up a small number of times. V usage is TRBV28 and J usage is TRBJ2-7; D might be TRBD2 (6 bases). Trimming stripped 6 bases from V and 2 bases from J, with 26 bases between. CDR1 MDHEN and CDR2 SYDVKM come from the germline V gene. The CDR3 totals 18 residues. The CDR3 region is CASSRGGGFSGPTYEQYF. The CDR3 nucleotides are TGTGCCAGCAGCCGGGGCGGTGGGTTTAGCGGCCCGACCTACGAGCAGTACTTC.

The rearrangement uses TRBV13 and TRBJ1-2; TRBD1 matches 8 bases. Unmatched junction bases numbered 14, after V lost 3 bases and J lost 8 bases. Germline V gene sequence: CDR1 PRHDT, CDR2 FYEKMQ (reference sequence). This CDR3 has 16 residues. The CDR3 region is CASSFSWDRSGQGYTF. The CDR3 nucleotides are TGTGCCAGCAGCTTTTCCTGGGACAGGTCTGGTCAGGGCTACACCTTC.

This sequence joins TRBV4-1 and TRBJ2-7; D is perhaps TRBD1 (6 bases). This CDR3 has 14 amino acids. Germline V gene data show CDR1 as MGHRA and CDR2 as YSYEKL. Trimming removed 4 bases at V and 3 bases at J, with 13 bases between. The CDR3 DNA reads TGCGCCAGCAGCCGGTCCACAGGGATCTACGAGCAGTACTTC. Translating it yields CASSRSTGIYEQYF.

This clone appeared once. The chain is built from TRBV5-1 and TRBJ2-5; D gene ambiguous. Trimming removed 0 bases from V and 1 base from J, with 10 bases in between. The CDR3 has 15 amino acids. The germline V gene encodes CDR1 SGHRS and CDR2 YFSETQ. CDR3 amino acids: CASSLAIGGQETQYF. The CDR3 DNA follows: TGCGCCAGCAGCTTGGCCATTGGCGGCCAAGAGACCCAGTACTTC.

V is TRBV7-2 and J is TRBJ2-6, with D maybe TRBD2 (6 bases). This CDR3 spans 14 amino acids. V gave up 5 bases and J gave up 4 bases, with 9 bases separating them. CDR1 is SGHTA, CDR2 FQGNSA, per germline. The CDR3 region has the DNA TGTGCCAGCAGCCCGCGGGACGGGGCCAACGTCCTGACTTTC. It encodes CASSPRDGANVLTF. Full variable domain (remainder filled in from reference TRBV7-2 and TRBJ2-6): GAGVSQSPSNKVTEKGKDVELRCDPISGHTALYWYRQSLGQGLEFLIYFQGNSAPDKSGLPSDRFSAERTGGSVSTLTIQRTQQEDSAVYLCASSPRDGANVLTFGAGSRLTVL.

The chain is built from TRBV7-2 and TRBJ2-7; 8 bases are a match to TRBD2. Losses at the gene ends were 1 base for V and 2 bases for J; bases not matched to a gene: 7. The CDR3 loop spans 16 amino acids. Germline values: CDR1 SGHTA, CDR2 FQGNSA. The CDR3 sequence: CASSLDAGGRAYEQYF. The DNA of the CDR3 is TGTGCCAGCAGCTTAGACGCGGGGGGCCGAGCCTACGAGCAGTACTTC.

The chain links TRBV10-3 to TRBJ2-1; TRBD2 aligns across 11 bases. Per the germline V gene, CDR1 is ENHRY and CDR2 is SYGVKD. The trim removed 6 bases at V and 4 bases at J, leaving 2 bases unmatched. The CDR3 has 14 residues. The DNA for the CDR3 is TGTGCCATCAGGACTAGCGGGGATTACAATGAGCAGTTCTTC. It yields the protein CAIRTSGDYNEQFF.

The rearrangement joins TRBV29-1 to TRBJ2-5, with TRBD1 matching over 9 bases. Germline values: CDR1 SQVTM, CDR2 ANQGSEA. After removal of 7 bases from V and 1 base from J, the junction contained 4 bases not matched to a gene. The CDR3 runs 13 residues. CDR3 in DNA: TGCAGCGGGACAGGGGACTTCCAAGAGACCCAGTACTTC. Protein: CSGTGDFQETQYF.

This clone was picked up a small number of times. The chain joins TRBV7-3 to TRBJ2-1, with 10 bases aligning to TRBD2. J gave up 8 bases and V 4 bases, and 14 bases lay outside the gene matches. CDR1 SGHTA and CDR2 FQGTGA come from the germline V gene. This CDR3 is 17 amino acids long. The CDR3 sequence: CASSSKTTSGERDEQFF. CDR3 bases: TGTGCCAGCAGCTCGAAAACTACTAGCGGGGAAAGGGATGAGCAGTTCTTC.

In nucleotides, the CDR3 is TGCGCCAGCAGCTTTAGCGGTGGGGAGACCCAGTACTTC. Its translation is CASSFSGGETQYF. This chain connects TRBV5-1 to TRBJ2-5, with D possibly being TRBD2 (6 bases). V was shortened by 2 bases and J by 5 bases, with 10 bases between the two germline ends. Germline V gene lookup returns CDR1 SGHRS and CDR2 YFSETQ. The CDR3 covers 13 residues.

The chain links TRBV9 to TRBJ2-1; 7 bases are a match to TRBD2. V gave up 0 bases and J gave up 5 bases; unmatched junction bases: 5. Germline V CDR1 and CDR2: SGDLS, YYNGEE. The CDR3 length is 15 residues. The CDR3 DNA is TGTGCCAGCAGCGTAGGACGGGGGAGGGACAATGAGCAGTTCTTC. It codes for CASSVGRGRDNEQFF.

V gene TRBV19 combines with J gene TRBJ1-4; TRBD1 aligns across 7 bases. Trimming removed 7 bases from V and 0 bases from J; junction bases left unmatched: 8. CDR3 length equals 16 residues. Per the germline V gene, CDR1 is LNHDA and CDR2 is SQIVND (reference sequence). The CDR3 DNA is TGTGCCAGTACCTCGACAGGGCCCGCAACTAATGAAAAACTGTTTTTT. It translates to CASTSTGPATNEKLFF.

This clone occurred a few times. CDR3 sequence (DNA): TGCGCCAGTGTGGAGGGAGCCTTCACAGATACGCAGTATTTT. Translating gives CASVEGAFTDTQYF. The chain is built from TRBV5-1 and TRBJ2-3, with D possibly being TRBD2 (6 bases). The V and J ends lost 8 bases and 2 bases respectively, with 15 bases between them. This CDR3 region has 14 residues. Looked up from germline, CDR1 is SGHRS and CDR2 is YFSETQ.

DNA for the CDR3: TGTGCCAGCAGCTTAGCGGGGGGACAGCGCCCAGATACGCAGTATTTT. It translates to CASSLAGGQRPDTQYF. This rearrangement joins TRBV7-6 to TRBJ2-3; possible D gene TRBD1, 7 bases. Trimming removed 0 bases from V and 4 bases from J, with 14 bases in between. The germline V gene encodes CDR1 SGHVS and CDR2 FNYEAQ. The CDR3 sequence is 16 residues long.

This chain uses TRBV6-1 with TRBJ1-1; D is perhaps TRBD1 (5 bases). Germline CDR1 MNHNS, CDR2 SASEGT. The V end was cut by 1 base, the J end by 5 bases, with 8 bases between. The CDR3 totals 13 residues. The CDR3 sequence: CASSEEGLTEAFF. The CDR3 nucleotides read TGTGCCAGCAGTGAAGAGGGGTTAACTGAAGCTTTCTTT.

The chain links TRBV5-6 to TRBJ2-3, with TRBD2 identical over 13 bases. The junction had 4 bases not matched to a gene; V was cut back by 0 bases and J by 3 bases. CDR3 size: 17 residues. Germline V gene sequence: CDR1 SGHDT, CDR2 YYEEEE. The CDR3 region is CASSLGLAGGGTDTQYF. As DNA, the CDR3 is TGTGCCAGCAGCTTGGGACTAGCGGGGGGTGGTACAGATACGCAGTATTTT.

The chain uses TRBV4-3 and TRBJ1-6, with 9 bases identical to TRBD1. The CDR3 consists of 15 residues. The ends lost 4 bases at V and 9 bases at J; junction bases unmatched: 7. Germline CDR1 and CDR2: LGHNA and YSLEER. This CDR3 reads CASSRYRGQSSPLHF. The DNA of the CDR3 is TGCGCCAGCAGCCGGTACAGGGGGCAGAGTTCACCCCTCCACTTT.

The genes are TRBV7-8 and TRBJ2-1; 10 bases map to TRBD2. CDR3 length: 15 residues. V lost 5 bases and J lost 7; bases outside the gene matches: 8. Germline values: CDR1 SGHVS, CDR2 FQNEAQ. Here the CDR3 reads CASSPSGGGWNEQFF. The CDR3 nucleotides are TGTGCCAGCAGCCCTAGCGGGGGCGGGTGGAATGAGCAGTTCTTC. Complete variable domain (other parts from reference TRBV7-8 and TRBJ2-1): GAGVSQSPRYKVAKRGQDVALRCDPISGHVSLFWYQQALGQGPEFLTYFQNEAQLDKSGLPSDRFFAERPEGSVSTLKIQRTQQEDSAVYLCASSPSGGGWNEQFFGPGTRLTVL.

A single count supports this clone. The CDR3 spells CASSDGGSYNSPLHF. For the CDR3, the DNA is TGTGCCAGCAGTGATGGGGGGTCCTATAATTCACCCCTCCACTTT. The V and J genes are TRBV2 and TRBJ1-6, with D possibly being TRBD1 (5 bases). V was cut by 3 bases and J by 1 base, with 7 bases left in between. This CDR3 has 15 amino acids. CDR1 and CDR2 (germline): SNHLY, FYNNEI.

As regards this clone: In the same sample, other DNA sequences code for this CDR3. The J gene is TRBJ2-7, the V gene TRBV28; D not resolved. The germline CDR1 and CDR2 sequences are MDHEN and SYDVKM. The CDR3 is 11 amino acids. V gave up 5 bases and J gave up 5 bases, with 7 bases separating them. The CDR3 reads CASSLIDEQYF. Here the CDR3 DNA reads TGTGCCAGCAGTCTTATCGACGAGCAGTACTTC.

V is TRBV7-9 and J is TRBJ1-3; 8 bases are a match to TRBD1. The V gene's germline CDR1 is SEHNR and CDR2 FQNEAQ (reference sequence). J gave up 4 bases and V 3 bases, and 8 bases lay outside the gene matches. CDR3 length: 16 amino acids. DNA of the CDR3: TGTGCCAGCAGCTTTGATCTGACAGGGGCGGGAAACACCATATATTTT. The encoded protein is CASSFDLTGAGNTIYF.

The chain is built from TRBV30 and TRBJ1-2; D gene ambiguous. Germline V gives CDR1 GTSNPN, CDR2 SVGIG (reference sequence). The CDR3 has 15 residues. Deletions cut 3 bases from V and 2 bases from J, with 16 bases between. DNA for the CDR3: TGTGCCTGGAGAAATCGACAAGCATTAAACTATGGCTACACCTTC. It specifies CAWRNRQALNYGYTF.

The genes are TRBV30 and TRBJ1-5; 7 positions match TRBD1. Germline values: CDR1 GTSNPN, CDR2 SVGIG (reference sequence). The V segment lost 0 bases and the J segment 7 bases; nucleotides outside the gene matches: 3. The CDR3 is 13 residues long. CDR3 nucleotides: TGTGCCTGGAGTGTACTAGGGGGCCAGCCCCAGCATTTT. Its translation is CAWSVLGGQPQHF.